The source of this T cell receptor beta chain is a study of blood T cell repertoires in COVID-19. Study as a whole: Nucleic acid was either cDNA or gDNA, and it came from T cells, B-cell-depleted T cells, or PBMCs.

This clone has only a few counts. This CDR3 has 15 amino acids. Germline V gives CDR1 SGHKS, CDR2 YYEKEE (reference sequence). V lost 4 bases and J 10 bases, leaving 18 bases between the germline ends. Some clones are missing from TCRdb's copy, which holds only in-frame ones; the method was immunoSEQ multiplex PCR. The sample records some 340,000 clones, 75% to 90% being singletons. The chain carries TRBV5-5 and TRBJ1-6; D may be TRBD1 (5 bases). This TCR was sampled from a woman between 50 and 59 years old who had recovered from COVID-19. What was sequenced was PBMCs or T cells enriched from blood (not recorded which). The CDR3 protein is CASSLDQGWKSPLHF. The CDR3, as DNA: TGTGCCAGCAGCCTTGACCAGGGATGGAAATCACCCCTCCACTTT.